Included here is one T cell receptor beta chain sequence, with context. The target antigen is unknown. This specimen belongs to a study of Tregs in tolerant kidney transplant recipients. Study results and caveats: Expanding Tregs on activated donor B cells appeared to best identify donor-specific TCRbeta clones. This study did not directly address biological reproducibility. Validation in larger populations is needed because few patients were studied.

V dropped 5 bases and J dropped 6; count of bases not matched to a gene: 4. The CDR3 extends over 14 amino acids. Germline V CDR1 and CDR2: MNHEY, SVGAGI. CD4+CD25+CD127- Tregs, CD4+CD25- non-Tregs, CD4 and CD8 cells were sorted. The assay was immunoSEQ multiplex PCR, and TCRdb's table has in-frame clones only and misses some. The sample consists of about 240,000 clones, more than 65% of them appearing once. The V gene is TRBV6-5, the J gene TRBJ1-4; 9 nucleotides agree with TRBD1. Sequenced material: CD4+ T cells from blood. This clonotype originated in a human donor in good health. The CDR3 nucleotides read TGTGCCAGCAGTCCGGACAGGGGTGATGAAAAACTGTTTTTT. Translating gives CASSPDRGDEKLFF.